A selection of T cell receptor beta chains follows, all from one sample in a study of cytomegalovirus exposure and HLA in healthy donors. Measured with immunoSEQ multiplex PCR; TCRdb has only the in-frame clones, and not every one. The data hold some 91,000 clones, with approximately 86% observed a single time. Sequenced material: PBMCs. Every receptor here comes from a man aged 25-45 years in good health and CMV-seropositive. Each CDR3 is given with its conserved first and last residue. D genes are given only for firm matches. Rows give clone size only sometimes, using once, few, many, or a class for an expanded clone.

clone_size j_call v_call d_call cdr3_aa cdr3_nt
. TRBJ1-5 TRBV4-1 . CASSQDPRPDTYQPQHF TGCGCCAGCAGCCAAGATCCTCGGCCCGACACGTATCAGCCCCAGCATTTT
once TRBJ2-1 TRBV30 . CAWSVPGVGYNEQFF TGTGCCTGGAGTGTACCAGGGGTGGGTTACAATGAGCAGTTCTTC
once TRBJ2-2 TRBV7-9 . CASSLDGVTGELFF TGTGCCAGCAGCTTAGACGGGGTTACCGGGGAGCTGTTTTTT
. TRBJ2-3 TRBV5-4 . CASSLELKVGGAADTQYF TGTGCCAGCAGCTTGGAGCTAAAGGTGGGAGGAGCCGCAGATACGCAGTATTTT
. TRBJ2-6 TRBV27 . CASSLRGTTSGANVLTF TGTGCCAGCAGCTTAAGGGGGACCACCTCTGGGGCCAACGTCCTGACTTTC
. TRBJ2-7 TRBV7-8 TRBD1 CATQGAYEQYF TGTGCCACTCAGGGGGCCTACGAGCAGTACTTC
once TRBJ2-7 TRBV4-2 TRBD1 CASSDGQGRGEQYF TGTGCCAGCAGCGACGGACAGGGGAGGGGCGAGCAGTACTTC
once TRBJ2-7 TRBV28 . CASSLPQSTGTSYEQYF TGTGCCAGCAGTTTGCCTCAGTCCACAGGGACCTCCTACGAGCAGTACTTC
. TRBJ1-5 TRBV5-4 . CASSPGGNQPQHF TGTGCCAGCAGCCCCGGTGGCAATCAGCCCCAGCATTTT
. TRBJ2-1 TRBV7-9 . CASSLGGAYFNEQFF TGTGCCAGCAGCTTAGGAGGAGCGTATTTCAATGAGCAGTTCTTC
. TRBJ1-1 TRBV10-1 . CASSENLGNTEAFF TGCGCCAGCAGTGAGAACCTCGGGAACACTGAAGCTTTCTTT
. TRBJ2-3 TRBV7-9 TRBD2 CASSLGDYRTDTQYF TGTGCCAGCAGCTTAGGGGACTACCGCACAGATACGCAGTATTTT
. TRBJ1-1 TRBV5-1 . CASSGDPTRYEAFF TGCGCCAGCAGCGGAGACCCCACTCGCTATGAAGCTTTCTTT
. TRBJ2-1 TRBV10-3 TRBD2 CAIQVAGLAGDYNEQFF TGTGCCATCCAGGTCGCCGGGCTAGCGGGAGATTACAATGAGCAGTTCTTC
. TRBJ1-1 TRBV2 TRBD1 CASRRTGMNTEAFF TGTGCCAGCAGGAGGACAGGGATGAACACTGAAGCTTTCTTT
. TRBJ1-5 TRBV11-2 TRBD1 CASSLVQGGYSNQPQHF TGTGCCAGCAGCTTAGTACAGGGGGGCTATAGCAATCAGCCCCAGCATTTT
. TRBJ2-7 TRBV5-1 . CASSFDSTYEQYF TGCGCCAGCAGCTTCGATAGCACCTACGAGCAGTACTTC
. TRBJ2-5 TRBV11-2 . CASSSEWDTPYF TGTGCCAGCAGCTCCGAGTGGGACACACCATACTTC
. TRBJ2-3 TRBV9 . CASSVDYRSTDTQYF TGTGCCAGCAGCGTGGACTACCGATCCACAGATACGCAGTATTTT
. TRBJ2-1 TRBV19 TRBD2 CASSIIASGVAYNEQFF TGTGCCAGTAGTATAATCGCTAGCGGGGTAGCCTACAATGAGCAGTTCTTC
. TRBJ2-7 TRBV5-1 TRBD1 CASSFLGQGYEQYF TGCGCCAGCAGCTTTTTGGGACAGGGCTACGAGCAGTACTTC
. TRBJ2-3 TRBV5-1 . CASSLRSTDTQYF TGCGCCAGCAGCTTACGGAGCACAGATACGCAGTATTTT
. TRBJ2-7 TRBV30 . CAWSVAREQYF TGTGCCTGGAGTGTAGCCCGGGAACAGTACTTC
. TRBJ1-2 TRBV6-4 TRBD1 CASRGTGISGYTF TGTGCCAGCAGGGGGACAGGGATCTCTGGCTACACCTTC
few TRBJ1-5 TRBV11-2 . CASSSDRASNQPQHF TGTGCCAGCAGCTCCGACAGAGCTAGCAATCAGCCCCAGCATTTT
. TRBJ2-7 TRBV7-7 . CASSFDRSYEQYF TGTGCTAGCAGCTTTGACAGATCCTACGAGCAGTACTTC
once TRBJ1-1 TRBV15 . CATSPRTALTEAFF TGTGCCACCAGCCCACGGACTGCTTTAACTGAAGCTTTCTTT
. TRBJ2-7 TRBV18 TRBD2 CASSPGTSGILSYEQYF TGTGCCAGCTCACCAGGGACTAGCGGGATCTTATCCTACGAGCAGTACTTC
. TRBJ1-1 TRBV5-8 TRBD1 CASSLHRGTEAFF TGTGCCAGCAGCTTGCACAGGGGCACTGAAGCTTTCTTT
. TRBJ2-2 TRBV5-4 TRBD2 CASSLSGLAANTGELFF TGTGCCAGCAGCTTGTCGGGACTAGCGGCGAACACCGGGGAGCTGTTTTTT
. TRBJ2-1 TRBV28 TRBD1 CASSPLTGDEQFF TGTGCCAGCAGTCCCCTGACAGGGGATGAGCAGTTCTTC
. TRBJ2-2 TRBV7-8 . CASSSPKASFLANTGELFF TGTGCCAGCAGCTCTCCTAAGGCTAGCTTTTTAGCGAACACCGGGGAGCTGTTTTTT
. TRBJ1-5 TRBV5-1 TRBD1 CASSLRTGDNQPQHF TGCGCCAGCAGCTTGCGTACAGGGGACAATCAGCCCCAGCATTTT
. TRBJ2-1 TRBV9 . CASSVEGARGNNEQFF TGTGCCAGCAGCGTAGAGGGGGCGCGGGGAAACAATGAGCAGTTCTTC
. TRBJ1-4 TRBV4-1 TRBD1 CASSQGTTGANEKLFF TGCGCCAGCAGCCAAGGAACGACAGGGGCTAATGAAAAACTGTTTTTT
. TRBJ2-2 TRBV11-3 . CASSRSPNTGELFF TGTGCCAGCAGCCGGAGCCCGAACACCGGGGAGCTGTTTTTT
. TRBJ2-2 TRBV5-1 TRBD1 CASSLAAGGPGELFF TGCGCCAGCAGCTTGGCGGCAGGGGGCCCCGGGGAGCTGTTTTTT
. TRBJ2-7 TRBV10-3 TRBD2 CAISGSTSGVYEQYF TGTGCCATCAGTGGCTCAACTAGCGGGGTCTACGAGCAGTACTTC
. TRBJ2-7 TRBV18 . CASSPSGDEQYF TGTGCCAGCTCACCGTCAGGGGACGAGCAGTACTTC
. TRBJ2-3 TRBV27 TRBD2 CASSPALAGVGDTQYF TGTGCCAGCAGTCCCGCCCTAGCGGGAGTGGGAGATACGCAGTATTTT
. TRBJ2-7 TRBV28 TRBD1 CASSLVRTGDEQYF TGTGCCAGCAGTTTAGTTCGGACAGGGGACGAGCAGTACTTC